This TCR beta chain was sequenced for a study of cytomegalovirus exposure and HLA in healthy donors. Whole-study context: Most donors, less than 85% of over 300 genotyped, fell in the Caucasian-associated ancestry cluster. Broader study findings: The study found most TCR sequences rare, yet found some public TCRs in many donors. DRB1 showed the most TCR associations and HLA-C the fewest in a later analysis, as rates varied by HLA locus. A later analysis showed that HLA-associated TCR beta chains had undergone more clonal expansion than equally common others.

This CDR3 region has 15 residues. The V gene lost 6 bases and the J gene lost 2 bases, with 15 bases spanning the gap. Germline CDR1 and CDR2: SGDLS and YYNGEE. The PCR was carried out with 60 Vbeta primers and 13 Jbeta primers. Using immunoSEQ multiplex PCR, the repertoire was profiled, and TCRdb retains in-frame clones only, with some absent. The profile covers some 120,000 clones, with approximately 80% appearing a single time and approximately 4.3% taken by the ten largest. As concerns this clone: Its matching antigen is unknown.

The J gene is TRBJ2-1, the V gene TRBV9, with D possibly matching TRBD2 (6 bases). The receptor's source is a man aged 25 to 40 in good health and CMV-seropositive. Sequenced input: PBMCs. CDR3: CASTPTSYPYNEQFF. The CDR3 region has the DNA TGTGCCAGCACGCCCACTAGCTACCCCTACAATGAGCAGTTCTTC.